One and the same sample provided the 31 T cell receptor beta chains below, sequenced in a study of blood T cell repertoires in COVID-19. Clones were sequenced by immunoSEQ multiplex PCR, and TCRdb holds only the in-frame ones, with some missing. The repertoire holds around 150,000 clones, about 80% seen once, with less than 2.5% in the top ten. Sequenced input: peripheral blood. All receptors derive from a man in his 70s with acute or convalescent COVID-19.

About this clone: Sequence at one end of the junction differs from germline and may be a read error. The chain carries TRBV6-5 and TRBJ2-7; tentative D call: TRBD1 (5 bases). Germline CDR1 reads MNHEY; CDR2 reads SVGAGI. This CDR3 is built from 15 residues. The CDR3 nucleotides are TGTGCCAGCAGTGACTCGACAGCTAGCTCCTACGAGCAGTACTTC. Translated: CASSDSTASSYEQYF.

The chain employs TRBV15 and TRBJ2-5; 11 bases map to TRBD2. This CDR3 comprises 16 residues. Trimming took 1 base from V and 5 from J; bases not matched to a gene: 6. The germline V gene encodes CDR1 LNHNV and CDR2 YYDKDF (reference sequence). The CDR3 reads CATSRGLAGGKETQYF. The CDR3 DNA follows: TGTGCCACCAGCAGAGGTTTAGCGGGGGGGAAGGAGACCCAGTACTTC.

The V gene is TRBV4-1, the J gene TRBJ2-6, with D possibly matching TRBD2 (5 bases). The V gene's germline CDR1 is MGHRA and CDR2 YSYEKL. CDR3 length equals 16 residues. Between the trimmed V and J ends, which lost 4 bases and 2 bases, there was a span of 12 bases. The chain's CDR3 is CASSLQYGAGANVLTF. The DNA of the CDR3 is TGCGCCAGCAGCCTCCAGTACGGGGCTGGGGCCAACGTCCTGACTTTC.

In its sample, this clone was seen a few times. The chain employs TRBV30 and TRBJ2-7; 8 bases align to TRBD1. Germline CDR1 is GTSNPN and CDR2 is SVGIG (reference sequence). The CDR3 is 13 amino acids. The V gene end was trimmed by 3 bases and the J gene end by 6 bases; junction bases not matched to a gene: 7. CDR3 residues: CAWSGQGSLEQYF. The CDR3 DNA reads TGTGCCTGGAGCGGACAGGGTAGTCTCGAGCAGTACTTC.

This clone was counted a few times. This chain uses TRBV9 with TRBJ2-3; TRBD2 matches at 9 bases. The CDR3 sequence is 15 residues long. Unmatched junction bases numbered 9, after V lost 4 bases and J lost 6 bases. CDR1 and CDR2 (germline): SGDLS, YYNGEE. The CDR3 is CASSPRSGRDDTQYF. The CDR3 nucleotides read TGTGCCAGCAGCCCCCGTAGCGGGAGAGATGATACGCAGTATTTT.

The rearrangement links TRBV24-1 to TRBJ2-1; 11 positions match TRBD2. Trimming cost V 3 bases and J 3 bases; bases outside gene matches: 0. This CDR3 region has 15 residues. CDR1 is KGHDR and CDR2 is SFDVKD in the germline V gene. The CDR3 sequence is CATSDTSGSYNEQFF. The CDR3 DNA reads as TGTGCCACCAGTGATACTAGCGGGAGCTACAATGAGCAGTTCTTC.

V and J are TRBV18 and TRBJ2-3; D may be TRBD1 (5 bases). V was trimmed by 0 bases and J by 1 base, leaving 8 bases between them. In germline, CDR1 is KGHSH, CDR2 LQKENI. This CDR3 spans 15 amino acids. The CDR3 loop is CASSPPKGGTDTQYF. The CDR3 DNA is TGTGCCAGCTCACCACCAAAAGGGGGCACAGATACGCAGTATTTT.

V usage is TRBV6-6 and J usage is TRBJ2-7, with 11 bases lining up with TRBD2. The CDR3 runs 15 residues. Trimming removed 3 bases from V and 1 base from J; junction bases left unmatched: 2. The germline V gene encodes CDR1 MNHNY and CDR2 SVGAGI (reference sequence). The CDR3 reads CASSYASGGSYEQYF. The CDR3 DNA sequence: TGTGCCAGCAGTTATGCTAGCGGGGGGTCCTACGAGCAGTACTTC.

This sequence joins TRBV19 and TRBJ1-2; D is perhaps TRBD1 (6 bases). The V gene's germline CDR1 is LNHDA and CDR2 SQIVND (reference sequence). The CDR3 is 15 residues long. V lost 7 bases to trimming and J lost 2 bases, with 17 bases between them. This CDR3 reads CASNGVTTGNYGYTF. The CDR3 nucleotides read TGTGCCAGTAATGGAGTAACGACAGGCAACTATGGCTACACCTTC. Full variable domain (outside the CDR3, taken from reference TRBV19 and TRBJ1-2): DGGITQSPKYLFRKEGQNVTLSCEQNLNHDAMYWYRQDPGQGLRLIYYSQIVNDFQKGDIAEGYSVSREKKESFPLTVTSAQKNPTAFYLCASNGVTTGNYGYTFGSGTRLTVV.

For this clone: Different DNA sequences within this sample yield the same CDR3. The V gene is TRBV27, the J gene TRBJ1-5; a possible D gene is TRBD1 (6 bases). CDR1 and CDR2 (germline): MNHEY, SMNVEV (reference sequence). Trimming shortened V by 6 bases and J by 3 bases, and 15 bases separated the two germline ends. CDR3 length: 15 amino acids. CDR3 sequence reads: CASSLTGGPNQPQHF. The CDR3 DNA reads TGTGCCAGCAGCCTTACGGGGGGGCCCAATCAGCCCCAGCATTTT.

The count of this clone is one. The chain uses TRBV10-2 and TRBJ2-4; 13 bases are a match to TRBD2. Germline trimming cut 6 bases from V and 0 bases from J; bases unmatched to any gene: 11. The V gene's germline CDR1 is WSHSY and CDR2 SAAADI. This CDR3 comprises 19 residues. The CDR3 coding sequence is TGCGCCAGCAGATCTATACTAGCGGGAGGGCTGCTAGCCAAAAACATTCAGTACTTC. The encoded protein is CASRSILAGGLLAKNIQYF.

The rearrangement links TRBV7-2 to TRBJ1-6; 8 nucleotides agree with TRBD1. The germline gives CDR1 SGHTA, CDR2 FQGNSA. V dropped 5 bases and J dropped 10; count of bases not matched to a gene: 10. The CDR3 is made up of 15 amino acids. CDR3 in DNA: TGTGCCAGCAGCCCATCCGGGACAGGTCAATCACCCCTCCACTTT. This sequence encodes CASSPSGTGQSPLHF.

The chain joins TRBV4-2 to TRBJ2-2; D uncertain. The CDR3 loop spans 14 amino acids. Trimming left V 4 bases short and J 7 bases short, with 13 bases between. Germline V gives CDR1 LGHNA, CDR2 YNFKEQ. The CDR3 DNA is TGTGCCAGCAGCCCTCTTTTATCCGGCGGGGAGCTGTTTTTT. This translates into CASSPLLSGGELFF.

CDR3 bases: TGTGCCAGCAGCTTAAGGGGGAATGAAAAACTGTTTTTT. It codes for CASSLRGNEKLFF. The rearrangement uses TRBV7-9 and TRBJ1-4; D might be TRBD1 (6 bases). This CDR3 has 13 amino acids. Trimming took off 2 bases at V and 5 bases at J, with 6 bases between the two ends. From germline, CDR1 is SEHNR and CDR2 FQNEAQ (reference sequence).

This chain connects TRBV7-9 to TRBJ2-1; D is possibly TRBD2 (6 bases). V was pared by 4 bases and J by 4 bases, with 20 bases between. This CDR3 has 17 residues. Germline-derived CDR1 and CDR2 are SEHNR and FQNEAQ (reference sequence). CDR3 coding DNA: TGTGCCAGCAGCTCGCCCCTGGGGAGGAACCCGTACAATGAGCAGTTCTTC. Its translation: CASSSPLGRNPYNEQFF.

The chain carries TRBV6-5 and TRBJ2-3, with 7 bases identical to TRBD2. Germline V CDR1 and CDR2: MNHEY, SVGAGI. The CDR3 runs 13 residues. Germline trimming cut 4 bases from V and 4 bases from J; bases unmatched to any gene: 2. The CDR3 DNA reads TGTGCCAGCAGTTTTGGACTAGCAGATACGCAGTATTTT. Translated: CASSFGLADTQYF.

CDR3 residues: CASISDETQYF. CDR3 in DNA: TGTGCCAGTATTAGCGATGAGACCCAGTACTTC. The chain has TRBV19 and TRBJ2-5; tentative D call: TRBD2 (5 bases). CDR3 length: 11 residues. Between the trimmed V and J ends, which lost 7 bases and 5 bases, there was a span of 8 bases. Per germline, CDR1 LNHDA and CDR2 SQIVND (reference sequence). The full variable domain, its missing parts supplied by reference TRBV19 and TRBJ2-5, is DGGITQSPKYLFRKEGQNVTLSCEQNLNHDAMYWYRQDPGQGLRLIYYSQIVNDFQKGDIAEGYSVSREKKESFPLTVTSAQKNPTAFYLCASISDETQYFGPGTRLLVL.

The chain links TRBV24-1 to TRBJ1-2; no reliable D call. This CDR3 contains 14 residues. With 3 bases removed from V and 6 bases from J, the gap between germline ends came to 13 bases. Looked up from germline, CDR1 is KGHDR and CDR2 is SFDVKD. This CDR3 reads CATSDRRQVDGYTF. In DNA, the CDR3 is TGTGCCACCAGTGATCGACGGCAGGTTGATGGCTACACCTTC.

About this clone: Other nucleotide sequences from this sample produce the same CDR3. This rearrangement joins TRBV28 to TRBJ1-2; D perhaps matches TRBD1 (6 bases). Trimming shortened V by 4 bases and J by 5 bases, and 11 bases separated the two germline ends. The germline CDR1 and CDR2 sequences are MDHEN and SYDVKM. CDR3 length equals 13 residues. This CDR3 is CASSWGQGYGYTF. The CDR3 nucleotides read TGTGCCAGCAGTTGGGGCCAGGGGTATGGCTACACCTTC.

This clone was observed a few times. The V call is TRBV15, the J call TRBJ2-1, with D possibly TRBD1 on 6 matching bases. The CDR3 has 15 residues. Germline loops: CDR1 LNHNV, CDR2 YYDKDF (reference sequence). V gave up 3 bases and J gave up 3 bases, with 12 bases separating them. The CDR3 reads CATSSPGHGYNEQFF. The CDR3 DNA is TGTGCCACCAGCAGTCCGGGACACGGCTACAATGAGCAGTTCTTC. The variable domain in full, with the rest retrieved from reference TRBV15 and TRBJ2-1, is DAMVIQNPRYQVTQFGKPVTLSCSQTLNHNVMYWYQQKSSQAPKLLFHYYDKDFNNEADTPDNFQSRRPNTSFCFLDIRSPGLGDTAMYLCATSSPGHGYNEQFFGPGTRLTVL.

This clone was recorded once. In nucleotides, the CDR3 is TGTGCCAGCAGCTCCCTGAGGGGGTATGGTGAGCAGTTCTTC. This translates into CASSSLRGYGEQFF. The chain couples TRBV7-2 to TRBJ2-1; tentative D call: TRBD1 (6 bases). V lost 4 bases and J lost 9, with 16 bases in between. From germline, CDR1 is SGHTA and CDR2 FQGNSA. CDR3 length equals 14 residues.

The chain is built from TRBV15 and TRBJ2-5; TRBD1 might be the D (5 bases). Trimming removed 1 base at V and 7 bases at J, with 10 bases between. The CDR3 is 13 amino acids. Germline CDR1 reads LNHNV; CDR2 reads YYDKDF (reference sequence). CDR3 nucleotide sequence: TGTGCCACCAGCAGAGTTAGCCAGGGGACCCAGTACTTC. This sequence encodes CATSRVSQGTQYF.

V is TRBV5-1 and J is TRBJ1-6; 7 bases align to TRBD1. The CDR3 is 14 amino acids. V lost 4 bases and J lost 9; bases outside the gene matches: 7. Germline V gives CDR1 SGHRS, CDR2 YFSETQ. CDR3 region: CASSEDRLRSPLHF. The CDR3 DNA reads TGCGCCAGCAGCGAGGACAGGTTACGTTCACCCCTCCACTTT.

V and J are TRBV28 and TRBJ2-1; D is undetermined. Between the trimmed V and J ends, which lost 10 bases and 4 bases, there was a span of 17 bases. The CDR3 totals 14 residues. Germline V gene lookup returns CDR1 MDHEN and CDR2 SYDVKM. The CDR3 loop reads CATLFTTAYNEQFF. The CDR3 DNA follows: TGTGCCACCCTTTTTACGACTGCTTACAATGAGCAGTTCTTC.

This chain connects TRBV19 to TRBJ2-7, with TRBD1 as a possible D gene (6 bases). Trimming took off 5 bases at V and 0 bases at J, with 14 bases between the two ends. CDR1 and CDR2 (germline): LNHDA, SQIVND (reference sequence). The CDR3 spans 15 residues. CDR3 sequence: CASSPGQSRSYEQYF. CDR3 bases: TGTGCCAGTAGTCCCGGACAGAGCCGCTCCTACGAGCAGTACTTC.

The V call is TRBV27, the J call TRBJ2-7; TRBD2 is a possible D gene (5 bases). The CDR3 totals 17 residues. Germline CDR1 MNHEY, CDR2 SMNVEV (reference sequence). The ends were cut back, 4 bases at V and 9 bases at J, with 28 bases in the middle. CDR3 residues: CASSSARNPRRLFVQYF. CDR3 coding DNA: TGTGCCAGCAGTTCCGCCCGTAATCCCAGGAGGCTTTTCGTGCAGTACTTC.

The chain employs TRBV18 and TRBJ2-7, with D unclear. Per germline, CDR1 KGHSH and CDR2 LQKENI. CDR3 length equals 11 residues. Trimming stripped 3 bases from V and 7 bases from J, with 7 bases between. DNA for the CDR3: TGTGCCAGCTCACCTGGAGAGGAGCAGTACTTC. This gives the protein CASSPGEEQYF.

This clone was counted a few times. This sequence joins TRBV3-1 (or the pseudogene TRBV3-2) and TRBJ1-2; the D is unclear. With 2 bases removed from V and 3 bases from J, the gap between germline ends came to 4 bases. CDR1 and CDR2 from the germline V gene are LGHDT and YNNKEL (reference sequence). This CDR3 region has 12 residues. For the CDR3, the DNA is TGTGCCAGCAGCCAAAACTACTATGGCTACACCTTC. Its protein is CASSQNYYGYTF.

This chain links TRBV19 with TRBJ2-1; possible D gene TRBD1, 5 bases. This CDR3 contains 14 residues. V lost 3 bases, J lost 1 base, and 7 bases lay in between. The germline gives CDR1 LNHDA, CDR2 SQIVND (reference sequence). The DNA of the CDR3 is TGTGCCAGTAGTATTACAGGATCCTACAATGAGCAGTTCTTC. Translated, it gives CASSITGSYNEQFF.

The J gene is TRBJ2-5, the V gene TRBV7-3; D perhaps matches TRBD2 (7 bases). This CDR3 comprises 13 residues. Germline V CDR1 and CDR2: SGHTA, FQGTGA. Trimming left V 8 bases short and J 7 bases short, with 17 bases between. CDR3 residues: CASPYERGGTQYF. The CDR3 DNA reads TGTGCCAGCCCCTACGAAAGGGGGGGGACCCAGTACTTC.

This clone showed up just a few times. The chain is built from TRBV7-3 and TRBJ2-2; D is perhaps TRBD1 (5 bases). The CDR3 length is 13 residues. With 4 bases removed from V and 5 bases from J, the gap between germline ends came to 8 bases. Per the germline V gene, CDR1 is SGHTA and CDR2 is FQGTGA. In DNA form, the CDR3 reads TGTGCCAGCAGCTCTAGACAGACCGGGGAGCTGTTTTTT. Its translation: CASSSRQTGELFF.